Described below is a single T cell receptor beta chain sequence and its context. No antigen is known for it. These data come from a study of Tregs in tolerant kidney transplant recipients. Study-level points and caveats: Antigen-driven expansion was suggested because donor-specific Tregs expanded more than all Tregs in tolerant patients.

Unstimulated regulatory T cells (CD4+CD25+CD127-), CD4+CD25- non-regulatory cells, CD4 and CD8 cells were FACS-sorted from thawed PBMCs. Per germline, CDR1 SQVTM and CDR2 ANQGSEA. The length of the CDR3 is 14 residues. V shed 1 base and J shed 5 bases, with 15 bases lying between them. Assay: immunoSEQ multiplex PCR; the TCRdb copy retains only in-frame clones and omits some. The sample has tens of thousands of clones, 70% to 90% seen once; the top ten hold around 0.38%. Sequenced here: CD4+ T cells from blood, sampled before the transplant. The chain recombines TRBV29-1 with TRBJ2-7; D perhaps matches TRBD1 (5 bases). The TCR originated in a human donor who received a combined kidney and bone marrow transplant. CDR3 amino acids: CSVEGGQGWDEQYF. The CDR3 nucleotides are TGCAGCGTTGAAGGAGGTCAGGGATGGGACGAGCAGTACTTC.